The TCR beta chain described here comes from a study of Ad26.COV2.S vaccination and SARS-CoV-2 variants. Points from the study as a whole: Responses of T cells in total may have been underestimated by the TCR breadth and depth analyses. Across vaccine and placebo recipients, the breadth of non-spike TCRs was similar. Reported findings describe substantial breadth in spike-specific CD8+ and CD4+ T cell responses following vaccination.

Germline-derived CDR1 and CDR2 are LGHNA and YSLEER. The CDR3 is made up of 15 amino acids. V was clipped by 4 bases and J by 5 bases; unmatched bases: 6. This clone was recorded once. Its target is not known. Libraries were prepared by immunoSEQ multiplex PCR; TCRdb keeps only in-frame clonotypes and omits some of them. In the table there are 300,000 to 350,000 clones, roughly 90% of which are singletons. As to treatment: roughly 19 received Ad26.COV2.S at low or high dose, single or two shots; about 5 received placebo; per-sample allocation not given. After the first vaccine or placebo injection, samples were drawn on day 63. A Boston donor was an adult aged 18-55 years.

This clonotype was sampled from a person between 18 and 65 years old who received the Ad26.COV2.S COVID-19 vaccine or a placebo. This specimen was peripheral blood, taken in a trial of Ad26.COV2.S vaccine versus placebo. The chain employs TRBV4-3 and TRBJ2-5; 11 bases line up with TRBD2. The CDR3 spells CASSLELAGGETQYF. The DNA for the CDR3 is TGCGCCAGCAGCCTCGAGCTAGCGGGGGGTGAGACCCAGTACTTC.